This record concerns one TCR beta chain sequence. Its recognized antigen is unknown. Base qualities are not at hand, and no much larger clone is one base apart. A two-step multiplex PCR amplified TCR-beta CDR3 regions from genomic DNA, and the second step of the PCR added Illumina-compatible adaptors. As a commercial immunoSEQ service, TCR-beta immunosequencing was carried out on an Illumina platform. Under the source paper's analysis protocol: Two measures summarised the repertoires: productive clonality, and Top 10 Clones, meaning the percentage of T-cell templates coming from the ten most frequent sequences. Values of productive clonality ranged from 0 to 1, with a monoclonal population indicated by a value of 1. Tumour-associated clones were defined as sequences comprising at least 0.1% of tumour T-cell templates but absent from matched non-adjacent lung, identified via log10 scatter plots. Analyses were done in GraphPad Prism7 and R, with Student's t-tests for two-group comparisons, ANOVA for stages, and linear regression for relationships. TCRdb limited this immuneACCESS table to in-frame rearrangements with V and J called. A share of clones is missing; checked studies link under half to unresolved V genes, and the rest is unexplained. D and trimming were read from the DNA, whereas the V and J calls and clone size are those reported in that table. Within this sample are 2,000 to 3,000 clones, with around 85% of them counted one time only. In total, the top ten clones hold roughly 20% of the sample.

Genomic DNA was isolated with the QIAamp DNA kit from frozen aliquots of single-cell suspensions that had not been sorted. The tumour samples consisted of surgically resected non-small cell lung cancer tissue. Tissues were received within 2 hours of resection and processed immediately into single-cell suspensions. Tissue was broken up mechanically, digested enzymatically with DNase I, collagenase I and hyaluronidase for about 29 minutes at 37 degrees C, and then filtered and RBC-lysed. These data come from a study of immune cell composition in non-small cell lung cancer (dated 2017 in TCRdb). Regarding the research as a whole: Histologic subtype, mostly lung adenocarcinoma or squamous cell carcinoma, was determined with H&E together with p63, CK5, Napsin A and TTF-1 immunohistochemistry. Supplementary cohort #1, ten to eleven lung adenocarcinoma cases, had paired tumour/lung TCR-beta sequencing and TIL populations generated to assess tumour reactivity. Several tumour specimens with TCR-beta data were of rare histological subtypes and were excluded from the subtype comparisons. Using Adaptive Biotechnologies, the researchers ran TCR-beta sequencing on fewer than 40 paired NSCLC tumour and non-adjacent lung specimens, along with 26 tumour-only specimens.

Study-wide conclusions, independent of this receptor: The reactivity cohort was only roughly nine cases, and tumour-reactive clones were not shown to share sequences with the dominant in vivo tumour-associated clones. Compared with lung adenocarcinoma tumours, lung squamous cell carcinoma showed significantly higher Top 10 clone scores and productive clonality. In 10 adenocarcinoma cases, maximal tumour-associated clone frequency correlated strongly with TIL tumour reactivity, whereas overall clonality did not. No significant correlation was found between smoking pack-years and tumour TCR-beta clonality. Tumour-associated clones >0.5% occurred in nearly half of NSCLC cases: around a third of adenocarcinomas versus approximately 80% of squamous carcinomas.

The CDR3 starts with the cysteine, ends with the phenylalanine, and has 15 residues. The entry retains the CDR3 DNA only, 45 bases that are in frame from base 1. Between the V and J ends, shortened by 5 bases and 3 bases respectively, the junction contains 16 bases. CDR1 and CDR2 are read off the germline V gene (reference sequence) as SEHNR and FQNEAQ. The sample consisted of lung tumor tissue. The V and J segments used are TRBV7-9 and TRBJ1-2; the D gene is perhaps TRBD1, on 5 matching bases. This clonotype was sampled from a human donor with non-small cell lung cancer. The CDR3 protein sequence reads: CASSRGRTPDYGYTF. At the DNA level, the sequence is TGTGCCAGCAGCAGGGGCCGCACTCCAGACTATGGCTACACCTTC. The reference TRBV7-9 and TRBJ1-2 proteins fill in what lies around the CDR3, so the full variable domain reads DTGVSQNPRHKITKRGQNVTFRCDPISEHNRLYWYRQTLGQGPEFLTYFQNEAQLEKSRLLSDRFSAERPKGSFSTLEIQRTEQGDSAMYLCASSRGRTPDYGYTFGSGTRLTVV.